This T cell receptor beta chain was sequenced for a study of blood T cell repertoires in COVID-19. Methods used by the authors: Scientists estimated how many nucleated cells there were by amplifying reference gene primers. TCRdb's table, derived via immunoSEQ multiplex PCR, lists solely in-frame clones and lacks some. That table gives V, J and clone size, and the DNA gave D and trimming. The data show 120,000 to 150,000 clones, approximately 87% seen once. The CDR3 sequence is 14 residues long. Germline V gives CDR1 MDHEN, CDR2 SYDVKM. V was trimmed by 3 bases and J by 1 base, leaving 9 bases between them.

This clonotype originated in a woman younger than 45 with acute COVID-19. V and J are TRBV28 and TRBJ2-5; D is possibly TRBD2 (5 bases). Source material: PBMCs or T cells enriched from blood (not recorded which). The CDR3: CASSFFSAQETQYF. CDR3 sequence (DNA): TGTGCCAGCAGTTTTTTTAGCGCCCAAGAGACCCAGTACTTC.